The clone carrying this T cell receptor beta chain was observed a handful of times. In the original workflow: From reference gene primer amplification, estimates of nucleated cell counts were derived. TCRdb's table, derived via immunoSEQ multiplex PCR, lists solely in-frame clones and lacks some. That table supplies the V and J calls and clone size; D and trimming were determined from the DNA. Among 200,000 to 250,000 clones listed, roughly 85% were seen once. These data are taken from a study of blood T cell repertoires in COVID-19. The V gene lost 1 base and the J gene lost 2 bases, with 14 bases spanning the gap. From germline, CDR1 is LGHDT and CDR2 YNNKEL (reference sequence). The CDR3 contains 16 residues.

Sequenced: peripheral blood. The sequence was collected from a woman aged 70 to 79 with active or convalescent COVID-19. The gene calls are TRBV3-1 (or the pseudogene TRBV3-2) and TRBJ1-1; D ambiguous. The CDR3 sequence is CASSQGAHVSNTEAFF. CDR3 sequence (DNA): TGTGCCAGCAGCCAAGGGGCCCATGTGAGTAACACTGAAGCTTTCTTT.